The 20 T cell receptor beta chains listed next were all sequenced from one sample in a study of technical replicates of blood from a few donors. Some clones are missing from TCRdb's copy, which holds only in-frame ones; the method was immunoSEQ multiplex PCR. This sample has about 76,000 clones, with 94% found just once. The specimen was T cells isolated from PBMCs. These receptors originate from a human donor in good health.

This chain connects TRBV30 to TRBJ1-1; 9 positions agree with TRBD1. There are 14 residues in the CDR3. Looked up from germline, CDR1 is GTSNPN and CDR2 is SVGIG (reference sequence). Losses at the gene ends were 6 bases for V and 4 bases for J; bases not matched to a gene: 9. The CDR3 nucleotides are TGTGCCTGTACCCTATTACAGGGGGCCACTGAAGCTTTCTTT. Amino acid sequence: CACTLLQGATEAFF.

The gene calls are TRBV29-1 and TRBJ2-7, with 7 bases identical to TRBD2. The J segment lost 3 bases and the V segment lost 4 bases, leaving 6 bases of the junction unmatched. CDR1 is SQVTM and CDR2 is ANQGSEA in the germline V gene. CDR3 length: 13 amino acids. The CDR3 nucleotides are TGCAGCGTTGGGATTAGCGGGCGCTACGAGCAGTACTTC. Translating it yields CSVGISGRYEQYF.

This chain connects TRBV19 to TRBJ1-1; 7 bases are shared with TRBD1. With V trimmed by 5 bases and J by 8 bases, 8 bases remained unmatched. CDR3 length equals 13 residues. The germline V gene encodes CDR1 LNHDA and CDR2 SQIVND (reference sequence). The CDR3 loop is CASSFDREKEAFF. CDR3 DNA: TGTGCCAGTAGTTTTGACAGGGAAAAAGAAGCTTTCTTT.

The chain combines TRBV10-3 with TRBJ2-7; 8 bases agree with TRBD1. Germline CDR1 is ENHRY and CDR2 is SYGVKD. The CDR3 runs to 11 residues. After removal of 7 bases from V and 7 bases from J, the junction contained 3 bases not matched to a gene. CDR3 nucleotides: TGTGCCATCATCACAGGGGGAGAGCAGTACTTC. Translation: CAIITGGEQYF.

This sequence joins TRBV27 and TRBJ1-5, with 8 bases lining up with TRBD1. The CDR3 is 14 residues long. CDR1 is MNHEY, CDR2 SMNVEV, per germline (reference sequence). After removal of 2 bases from V and 10 bases from J, the junction contained 7 bases not matched to a gene. CDR3 bases: TGTGCCAGCAGTTTAAAACAGGGGGGCTATCCCCAGCATTTT. This gives the protein CASSLKQGGYPQHF.

The chain combines TRBV7-2 with TRBJ2-7; 11 bases map to TRBD2. The length of the CDR3 is 14 residues. J was trimmed by 3 bases and V by 4 bases; bases with no gene match: 2. CDR1 is SGHTA, CDR2 FQGNSA, per germline. For the CDR3, the DNA is TGTGCCAGCAGCTCAGGGACTAGCGGCTACGAGCAGTACTTC. It is translated as CASSSGTSGYEQYF.

CDR3 DNA: TGTGCCAGCAGCTTATTGGGGGCCCTCTACAATGAGCAGTTCTTC. Its translation is CASSLLGALYNEQFF. The chain couples TRBV7-9 to TRBJ2-1; possibly TRBD1 for D (6 bases). This CDR3 spans 15 amino acids. V lost 2 bases, J lost 3 bases, and 11 bases lay in between. Germline CDR1 and CDR2: SEHNR and FQNEAQ (reference sequence).

The rearrangement links TRBV9 to TRBJ2-7; the D gene is possibly TRBD2 (6 bases). The CDR3 contains 13 residues. The germline V gene encodes CDR1 SGDLS and CDR2 YYNGEE. Trimming took 2 bases from V and 2 from J, leaving 8 bases between them. For the CDR3, the DNA is TGTGCCAGCAGCGTGGGACTGACCTACGAGCAGTACTTC. It codes for CASSVGLTYEQYF.

CDR3 sequence: CASSQERQGPYEQYF. The CDR3 bases are TGCGCCAGCAGCCAAGAACGACAGGGTCCCTACGAGCAGTACTTC. This chain joins TRBV4-1 and TRBJ2-7; 7 bases are a match to TRBD1. The CDR3 has 15 residues. Unmatched junction bases numbered 4, after V lost 0 bases and J lost 2 bases. The germline V gene encodes CDR1 MGHRA and CDR2 YSYEKL.

The chain employs TRBV6-4 and TRBJ2-2; 13 nucleotides agree with TRBD2. Looked up from germline, CDR1 is MRHNA and CDR2 is SNTAGT. The V gene end was trimmed by 3 bases and the J gene end by 5 bases; junction bases not matched to a gene: 6. This CDR3 region has 17 residues. CDR3 residues: CASSEGLAGAKTGELFF. The CDR3 DNA reads as TGTGCCAGCAGTGAAGGACTAGCGGGGGCAAAGACCGGGGAGCTGTTTTTT.

The chain carries TRBV2 and TRBJ2-5; no definite D call. V lost 5 bases and J lost 5, with 24 bases in between. The CDR3 totals 17 residues. Germline values: CDR1 SNHLY, CDR2 FYNNEI. The CDR3 DNA follows: TGTGCCAGCAGTAACCTAGACCTAGATCGGGTGACGGAGACCCAGTACTTC. Translation: CASSNLDLDRVTETQYF.

This clone appeared once. The J gene is TRBJ2-7, the V gene TRBV30; D is possibly TRBD2 (6 bases). CDR1 is GTSNPN, CDR2 SVGIG, per germline (reference sequence). The CDR3 consists of 14 residues. CDR3 residues: CAYYLAAPPYEQYF. CDR3 in DNA: TGTGCTTACTATTTAGCGGCCCCCCCCTACGAGCAGTACTTC. The variable domain in full, completed from reference TRBV30 and TRBJ2-7, reads SQTIHQWPATLVQPVGSPLSLECTVEGTSNPNLYWYRQAAGRGLQLLFYSVGIGQISSEVPQNLSASRPQDRQFILSSKKLLLSDSGFYLCAYYLAAPPYEQYFGPGTRLTVT.

This chain links TRBV10-3 with TRBJ1-4, with 7 positions matching TRBD1. The CDR3 contains 13 residues. Per germline, CDR1 ENHRY and CDR2 SYGVKD. The junction had 4 bases not matched to a gene; V was cut back by 7 bases and J by 5 bases. CDR3 nucleotide sequence: TGTGCCATCACTGCGGGACAGAATGAAAAACTGTTTTTT. The encoded protein is CAITAGQNEKLFF.

The chain joins TRBV29-1 to TRBJ2-1, with 9 bases identical to TRBD1. Germline-derived CDR1 and CDR2 are SQVTM and ANQGSEA. The junction had 5 bases not matched to a gene; V was cut back by 7 bases and J by 4 bases. This CDR3 is 13 amino acids long. CDR3 residues: CSAPGQGYNEQFF. The CDR3 DNA sequence: TGCAGCGCTCCGGGACAGGGTTACAATGAGCAGTTCTTC.

The chain recombines TRBV14 with TRBJ2-5; D is perhaps TRBD2 (5 bases). This CDR3 has 14 amino acids. V lost 8 bases and J 1 base, leaving 14 bases between the germline ends. The germline V gene has CDR1 SGHDN and CDR2 FVKESK. In DNA form, the CDR3 reads TGTGCCAGCTCGATGATAGCGATCCAAGAGACCCAGTACTTC. Translated, it gives CASSMIAIQETQYF. Filled out from reference TRBV14 and TRBJ2-5, the complete variable domain reads EAGVTQFPSHSVIEKGQTVTLRCDPISGHDNLYWYRRVMGKEIKFLLHFVKESKQDESGMPNNRFLAERTGGTYSTLKVQPAELEDSGVYFCASSMIAIQETQYFGPGTRLLVL.

This chain links TRBV9 with TRBJ1-1, with D unresolved. CDR1 is SGDLS, CDR2 YYNGEE, per germline. CDR3 length: 14 amino acids. V was trimmed by 4 bases and J by 1 base, leaving 11 bases between them. CDR3 sequence reads: CASSPSGGNTEAFF. CDR3 DNA: TGTGCCAGCAGCCCATCAGGTGGGAACACTGAAGCTTTCTTT.

The chain is built from TRBV4-2 and TRBJ2-7, with TRBD2 identical over 10 bases. Germline lookup yields CDR1 LGHNA and CDR2 YNFKEQ. The J segment lost 1 base and the V segment lost 8 bases, leaving 8 bases of the junction unmatched. CDR3 length equals 15 residues. The CDR3 DNA reads TGTGCCAGCCGGCAGCGGGAGGGATCTTCCTACGAGCAGTACTTC. It yields the protein CASRQREGSSYEQYF.

CDR3 nucleotide sequence: TGTGCCAGCAGCCTGACAGGACTAGAATACAATGAGCAGTTCTTC. Its protein product is CASSLTGLEYNEQFF. The chain joins TRBV11-2 to TRBJ2-1; maybe TRBD2 (7 bases). Germline V gene sequence: CDR1 SGHAT, CDR2 FQNNGV. Trimming took 5 bases from V and 4 from J, leaving 15 bases between them. The CDR3 consists of 15 residues.

The rearrangement joins TRBV5-4 to TRBJ2-7; TRBD2 matches 10 bases. The CDR3 contains 16 residues. Germline V gene data show CDR1 as SGHNT and CDR2 as YYREEE (reference sequence). The V segment lost 1 base and the J segment 7 bases; nucleotides outside the gene matches: 11. The chain's CDR3 is CASSLSTLAGVIEQYF. CDR3 DNA sequence: TGTGCCAGCAGCTTGTCAACGCTAGCGGGAGTAATAGAGCAGTACTTC.

The J gene is TRBJ1-1, the V gene TRBV10-3; 7 bases fit TRBD1. The ends lost 7 bases at V and 3 bases at J; junction bases unmatched: 5. The CDR3 extends over 13 amino acids. The germline V gene has CDR1 ENHRY and CDR2 SYGVKD. CDR3 sequence: CAIKRGTDTEAFF. In DNA form, the CDR3 reads TGTGCCATCAAGAGGGGGACAGACACTGAAGCTTTCTTT.